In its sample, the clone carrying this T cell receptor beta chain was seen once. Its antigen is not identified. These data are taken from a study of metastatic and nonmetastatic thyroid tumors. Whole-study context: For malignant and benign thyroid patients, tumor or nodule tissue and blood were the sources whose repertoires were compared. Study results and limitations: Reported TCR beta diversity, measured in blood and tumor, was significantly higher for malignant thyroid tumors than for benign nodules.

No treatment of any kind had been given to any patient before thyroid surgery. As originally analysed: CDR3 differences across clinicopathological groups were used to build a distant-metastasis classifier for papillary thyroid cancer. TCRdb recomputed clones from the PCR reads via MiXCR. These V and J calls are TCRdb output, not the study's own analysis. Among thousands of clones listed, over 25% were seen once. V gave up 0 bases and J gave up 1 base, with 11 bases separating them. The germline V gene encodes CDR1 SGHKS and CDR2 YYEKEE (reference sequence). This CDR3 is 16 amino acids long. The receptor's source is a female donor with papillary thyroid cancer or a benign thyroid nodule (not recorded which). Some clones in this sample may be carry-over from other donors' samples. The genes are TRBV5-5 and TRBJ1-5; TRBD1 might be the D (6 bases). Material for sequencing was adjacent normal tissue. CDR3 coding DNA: TGTGCCAGCAGCTTGGATCCGGGGGGCAGCAATCAGCCCCAGCATTTT. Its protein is CASSLDPGGSNQPQHF. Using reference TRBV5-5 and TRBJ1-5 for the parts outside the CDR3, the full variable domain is DAGVTQSPTHLIKTRGQQVTLRCSPISGHKSVSWYQQVLGQGPQFIFQYYEKEERGRGNFPDRFSARQFPNYSSELNVNALLLGDSALYLCASSLDPGGSNQPQHFGDGTRLSIL.